Listed here are 28 T cell receptor beta chains from one sample, sequenced in a study of post-analysis software for immune sequencing data. Findings and caveats of the study: Patients had higher frequencies than controls of roughly five TRBV segments, including TRBV5-6, TRBV5-1 and TRBV20-1.

Prepared libraries of TCR beta cDNA carried unique molecular identifiers. From the PCR reads, TCRdb called clonotypes with MiXCR, one entry per CDR3 protein. This table holds hundreds of thousands of distinct CDR3 sequences, 25% to 30% found once. Antigens of these TCRs are unknown. Sequencing was performed on blood. The receptors here all came from a girl aged 5 to 17 with multiple sclerosis.

V gene TRBV27 combines with J gene TRBJ2-1; no firm D call. TRBJ2-7 matches the DNA end more closely, so the J call is doubtful. The germline V gene has CDR1 MNHEY and CDR2 SMNVEV (reference sequence). This CDR3 is built from 15 residues. Here the CDR3 DNA reads TGTGCCAGCAGTTTAGCCGTTAGCTCCTACAATGAGCAGTACTTC. It yields the protein CASSLAVSSYNEQYF.

As regards this clonotype: Relative to the germline gene, one junction end is altered; a read error may explain this. The chain is built from TRBV5-6 and TRBJ2-6, with 8 bases that match TRBD1. From germline, CDR1 is SGHDT and CDR2 YYEEEE. The CDR3 loop spans 18 amino acids. The CDR3 region is CASSRGQGRLIGASVLTF. The DNA of the CDR3 is TGTGCCAGCAGCCGAGGACAGGGAAGACTAATTGGGGCCAGCGTCCTGACTTTC.

This clonotype was found a few times. Here the CDR3 DNA reads TGTGCCAGCAGCTTATTAGGGGACTCCTACTACGAGCAGTACTTC. This translates into CASSLLGDSYYEQYF. The chain uses TRBV7-2 and TRBJ2-7, with D possibly being TRBD2 (6 bases). This CDR3 contains 15 residues. V lost 2 bases, J lost 3 bases, and 14 bases lay in between. The V gene's germline CDR1 is SGHTA and CDR2 FQGNSA.

V and J are TRBV6-5 and TRBJ2-7, with D unclear. In germline, CDR1 is MNHEY, CDR2 SVGAGI. The CDR3 covers 13 residues. With 7 bases removed from V and 2 bases from J, the gap between germline ends came to 12 bases. CDR3 sequence: CASKNLGTYEQYF. CDR3 nucleotide sequence: TGTGCCAGCAAGAACCTGGGCACCTACGAGCAGTACTTC.

This clonotype was observed many times. This chain connects TRBV29-1 to TRBJ2-3; 8 positions agree with TRBD2. This CDR3 contains 13 residues. With 6 bases clipped from V and 4 bases from J, the junction kept 6 bases outside the gene matches. Germline V gene lookup returns CDR1 SQVTM and CDR2 ANQGSEA. The CDR3 spells CSVLSGNADTQYF. CDR3 DNA: TGCAGCGTCCTTAGCGGGAACGCAGATACGCAGTATTTT.

V usage is TRBV20-1 and J usage is TRBJ2-7, with D perhaps TRBD2 (6 bases). CDR1 and CDR2 from the germline V gene are DFQATT and SNEGSKA (reference sequence). Between the trimmed V and J ends, which lost 4 bases and 5 bases, there was a span of 21 bases. The CDR3 has 15 amino acids. The CDR3 reads CSAKPFRDSLHEQYF. In nucleotides, the CDR3 is TGCAGTGCTAAACCGTTCAGGGACTCCCTGCACGAGCAGTACTTC.

V and J are TRBV5-1 and TRBJ2-1, with 8 bases fitting TRBD2. CDR3 length: 15 amino acids. Trimming at V came to 4 bases and at J to 5 bases, leaving 8 bases not matched to a gene. Germline-derived CDR1 and CDR2 are SGHRS and YFSETQ. The DNA for the CDR3 is TGCGCCAGCAGCCGGGGGGGGCAAACCAACAATGAGCAGTTCTTC. Translating it yields CASSRGGQTNNEQFF. Based on the CDR3 plus reference TRBV5-1 and TRBJ2-1, the full variable domain is KAGVTQTPRYLIKTRGQQVTLSCSPISGHRSVSWYQQTPGQGLQFLFEYFSETQRNKGNFPGRFSGRQFSNSRSEMNVSTLELGDSALYLCASSRGGQTNNEQFFGPGTRLTVL.

The chain joins TRBV6-2 or TRBV6-3 to TRBJ1-1, with D possibly being TRBD1 (6 bases). The CDR3 is 15 residues long. In germline, CDR1 is MNHEY, CDR2 SVGEGT. V shed 6 bases and J shed 3 bases, with 17 bases lying between them. CDR3 sequence reads: CASRQGTRHYTEAFF. The CDR3 nucleotides are TGTGCCAGCAGACAAGGGACACGCCATTACACTGAAGCTTTCTTT.

A few counts support this clonotype. The V gene is TRBV6-1, the J gene TRBJ2-2, with 9 bases lining up with TRBD1. This CDR3 comprises 17 residues. The germline V gene has CDR1 MNHNS and CDR2 SASEGT. V dropped 5 bases and J dropped 3; count of bases not matched to a gene: 10. The CDR3 DNA reads TGTGCCAGCAGTCCTTTATACAGGGGGCGGTACACCGGGGAGCTGTTTTTT. Protein product: CASSPLYRGRYTGELFF.

The V gene is TRBV15, the J gene TRBJ2-7, with 13 bases identical to TRBD2. V lost 8 bases and J lost 5; bases outside the gene matches: 3. The CDR3 is made up of 13 amino acids. Germline V gene data show CDR1 as LNHNV and CDR2 as YYDKDF (reference sequence). The CDR3 loop is CATGGLAGNEQYF. The DNA of the CDR3 is TGTGCCACCGGGGGACTAGCGGGAAACGAGCAGTACTTC.

The sample holds many counts of this clonotype. The gene calls are TRBV12-3 or TRBV12-4 and TRBJ2-7, with D hard to call. Trimming removed 0 bases at V and 3 bases at J, with 3 bases between. This CDR3 comprises 12 residues. The CDR3 bases are TGTGCCAGCAGTTTAGCTTTCTACGAGCAGTACTTC. This translates into CASSLAFYEQYF.

Notes on this clonotype: An end of the junction does not agree with germline; a read error may underlie this. The chain joins TRBV7-9 to TRBJ1-1, with 8 bases fitting TRBD1. The CDR3 consists of 15 residues. CDR1 is SEHNR and CDR2 is FQNEAQ in the germline V gene (reference sequence). Here the CDR3 reads CTSSLGAGGLTEAFF. The CDR3 nucleotides read TGTACCAGCAGCTTGGGGGCAGGGGGCCTCACTGAAGCTTTCTTT. The full variable domain, with the rest looked up from reference TRBV7-9 and TRBJ1-1, is DTGVSQNPRHKITKRGQNVTFRCDPISEHNRLYWYRQTLGQGPEFLTYFQNEAQLEKSRLLSDRFSAERPKGSFSTLEIQRTEQGDSAMYLCTSSLGAGGLTEAFFGQGTRLTVV.

The sample holds many counts of this clonotype. The gene calls are TRBV10-3 and TRBJ2-7; D may be TRBD1 (5 bases). V was clipped by 7 bases and J by 6 bases, with 19 bases between them. The CDR3 contains 14 residues. Germline V gene data show CDR1 as ENHRY and CDR2 as SYGVKD. The CDR3 reads CAITSDRSPAEQYF. Written as DNA, the CDR3 is TGTGCCATCACCTCCGACAGATCCCCCGCCGAGCAGTACTTC.

Concerning this clonotype itself: The junction does not match germline at one end; this may be a read error. This chain joins TRBV20-1 and TRBJ2-2; no definite D call. The CDR3 extends over 12 amino acids. The germline gives CDR1 DFQATT, CDR2 SNEGSKA (reference sequence). CDR3 protein: CGASYYTGELFF. In DNA, the CDR3 is TGCGGTGCTAGTTATTACACCGGGGAGCTGTTTTTT.

The genes are TRBV5-1 and TRBJ2-1; D remains unclear. Germline assignment: CDR1 SGHRS and CDR2 YFSETQ. V lost 5 bases, J lost 2 bases, and 14 bases lay in between. The CDR3 is made up of 15 amino acids. The DNA of the CDR3 is TGCGCCAGCAGGTCGGCCCTAGGCCCCTACAATGAGCAGTTCTTC. It translates to CASRSALGPYNEQFF.

This sequence joins TRBV11-2 and TRBJ1-4; 7 nucleotides agree with TRBD1. This CDR3 comprises 13 residues. J lost 16 bases, V lost 3 bases, and 11 bases had no gene match. Germline V gives CDR1 SGHAT, CDR2 FQNNGV. The CDR3 is CASSLDRQGNAFF. The CDR3 bases are TGTGCCAGCAGCTTGGATCGACAGGGCAACGCGTTTTTT.

This clonotype was observed a few times. V gene TRBV28 combines with J gene TRBJ1-5, with D tentatively TRBD1 (5 bases). The V and J ends lost 6 bases and 10 bases respectively, with 25 bases between them. Per germline, CDR1 MDHEN and CDR2 SYDVKM. The CDR3 runs to 16 residues. The CDR3 DNA reads TGTGCCAGCAGCCCTATCGGGGGGGGGAGGAATCTCCCCCAGCATTTT. Protein: CASSPIGGGRNLPQHF.

This sequence joins TRBV7-2 and TRBJ2-7; 8 bases agree with TRBD1. Germline lookup yields CDR1 SGHTA and CDR2 FQGNSA. V lost 4 bases to trimming and J lost 5 bases; unmatched junction nucleotides: 7. CDR3 size: 14 residues. The CDR3 coding sequence is TGTGCCAGCAGCTCCTTTACGGACAGGGACGAGCAGTACTTC. It codes for CASSSFTDRDEQYF.

The chain has TRBV6-1 and TRBJ1-1; D is unresolved. The V end lost 6 bases, the J end lost 5 bases, and 13 bases lay between the germline ends. Germline lookup yields CDR1 MNHNS and CDR2 SASEGT. The CDR3 runs to 13 residues. The CDR3 loop reads CASSPPKNTEAFF. The CDR3 DNA reads TGTGCCAGCAGCCCCCCTAAGAATACTGAAGCTTTCTTT.

V and J are TRBV10-3 and TRBJ2-3, with D perhaps TRBD2 (7 bases). The CDR3 length is 13 residues. The germline CDR1 and CDR2 sequences are ENHRY and SYGVKD. Trimming took 6 bases from V and 6 from J, leaving 13 bases between them. The CDR3 is CAIREGGRDTQYF. The CDR3 bases are TGTGCCATCAGGGAGGGGGGGAGGGATACGCAGTATTTT.

The CDR3 sequence is CASSDFDTSSYEQYF. CDR3 sequence (DNA): TGTGCCAGCAGTGATTTTGACACGAGCTCCTACGAGCAGTACTTC. This chain links TRBV2 with TRBJ2-7; D unresolved. Germline V gene data show CDR1 as SNHLY and CDR2 as FYNNEI. The CDR3 extends over 15 amino acids. Trimming cost V 3 bases and J 0 bases, with 12 bases left between them. Full variable domain (rest looked up from reference TRBV2 and TRBJ2-7): EPEVTQTPSHQVTQMGQEVILRCVPISNHLYFYWYRQILGQKVEFLVSFYNNEISEKSEIFDDQFSVERPDGSNFTLKIRSTKLEDSAMYFCASSDFDTSSYEQYFGPGTRLTVT.

V usage is TRBV19 and J usage is TRBJ2-1, with TRBD2 matching 12 bases. Per germline, CDR1 LNHDA and CDR2 SQIVND (reference sequence). This CDR3 region has 16 residues. Unmatched junction bases numbered 14, after V lost 10 bases and J lost 7 bases. In DNA form, the CDR3 reads TGTGCCACCTTCTCCCGGACTAGCGGGAATGGGAATGAGCAGTTCTTC. This sequence encodes CATFSRTSGNGNEQFF.

This clonotype was seen only a few times. The gene calls are TRBV9 and TRBJ2-1; no definite D call. The V end lost 0 bases, the J end lost 4 bases, and 11 bases lay between the germline ends. The CDR3 extends over 15 amino acids. CDR1 and CDR2 (germline): SGDLS, YYNGEE. The CDR3 nucleotides read TGTGCCAGCAGCGTAGGGGTTTTGGGGTACAATGAGCAGTTCTTC. Translation: CASSVGVLGYNEQFF.

The table lists this clonotype with many counts. The gene calls are TRBV10-3 and TRBJ2-3; D remains unclear. Between the trimmed V and J ends, which lost 3 bases and 6 bases, there was a span of 4 bases. The CDR3 loop spans 11 amino acids. Germline V lookup: CDR1 ENHRY, CDR2 SYGVKD. The CDR3 DNA reads TGTGCCATCAGTGACATGGATACGCAGTATTTT. Protein sequence: CAISDMDTQYF.

The chain couples TRBV7-2 to TRBJ2-3; D is unclear. Germline loops: CDR1 SGHTA, CDR2 FQGNSA. CDR3 length equals 13 residues. V was pared by 0 bases and J by 5 bases, with 6 bases between. The CDR3 is CASSLARKDTQYF. The CDR3 DNA reads as TGTGCCAGCAGCTTAGCACGCAAAGATACGCAGTATTTT.

This chain joins TRBV5-1 and TRBJ2-5; D remains ambiguous. CDR3 length equals 14 residues. CDR1 and CDR2 from the germline V gene are SGHRS and YFSETQ. Trimming pared 4 bases from V and 5 bases from J, leaving 15 bases between. CDR3 protein: CASSPQVRQETQYF. Written as DNA, the CDR3 is TGCGCCAGCAGCCCCCAAGTCCGGCAGGAGACCCAGTACTTC. Full variable domain (rest looked up from reference TRBV5-1 and TRBJ2-5): KAGVTQTPRYLIKTRGQQVTLSCSPISGHRSVSWYQQTPGQGLQFLFEYFSETQRNKGNFPGRFSGRQFSNSRSEMNVSTLELGDSALYLCASSPQVRQETQYFGPGTRLLVL.

This clonotype came up a few times. The chain combines TRBV5-1 with TRBJ1-1; D is unclear. The CDR3 is made up of 15 amino acids. CDR1 SGHRS and CDR2 YFSETQ come from the germline V gene. Trimming left V 0 bases short and J 0 bases short, with 9 bases between. CDR3 sequence reads: CASSLVGSMNTEAFF. The CDR3 DNA follows: TGCGCCAGCAGCTTGGTGGGCAGCATGAACACTGAAGCTTTCTTT.

The CDR3: CASRGGGNIQYF. DNA for the CDR3: TGTGCCAGTCGAGGGGGTGGAAACATTCAGTACTTC. The rearrangement joins TRBV28 to TRBJ2-4; D might be TRBD1 (6 bases). Deletions cut 9 bases from V and 6 bases from J, with 12 bases between. The CDR3 spans 12 residues. The germline gives CDR1 MDHEN, CDR2 SYDVKM.